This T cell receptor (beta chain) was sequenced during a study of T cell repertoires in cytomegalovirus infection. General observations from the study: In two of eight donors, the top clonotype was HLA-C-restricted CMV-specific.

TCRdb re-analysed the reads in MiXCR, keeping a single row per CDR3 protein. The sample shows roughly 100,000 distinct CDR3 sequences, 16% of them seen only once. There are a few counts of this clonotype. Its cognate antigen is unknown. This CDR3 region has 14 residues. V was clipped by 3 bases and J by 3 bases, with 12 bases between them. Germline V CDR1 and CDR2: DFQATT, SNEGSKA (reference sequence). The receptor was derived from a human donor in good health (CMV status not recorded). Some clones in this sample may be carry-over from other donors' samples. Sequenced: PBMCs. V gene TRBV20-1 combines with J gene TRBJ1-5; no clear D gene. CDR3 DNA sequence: TGCAGTGCTAGGGTAGGCGGAACCAATCAGCCCCAGCATTTT. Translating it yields CSARVGGTNQPQHF.